The 22 T cell receptor beta chains listed next were all sequenced from one sample in a study of T cell repertoires in cytomegalovirus infection. In TCRdb, the reads were re-called with MiXCR into one record per CDR3 protein. The sample records about 180,000 distinct CDR3 sequences, about 18% being singletons. The sample was CD8+ T cells from PBMCs. The receptor source for this set is a human donor in good health (CMV status not recorded). Some clones in this sample may be carry-over from other donors' samples.

Only a few counts were recorded for this clonotype. J is TRBJ1-1 and V is TRBV7-9, with no clear D. Per the germline V gene, CDR1 is SEHNR and CDR2 is FQNEAQ (reference sequence). Trimming shortened V by 1 base and J by 4 bases, and 7 bases separated the two germline ends. The CDR3 runs to 13 residues. CDR3: CASSLDRATEAFF. CDR3 coding DNA: TGTGCCAGCAGCTTAGACCGGGCCACTGAAGCTTTCTTT.

This clonotype appeared many times. This CDR3 reads CASSRREAYTEAFF. The CDR3, as DNA: TGTGCCAGCAGCCGCAGGGAAGCATATACTGAAGCTTTCTTT. The chain uses TRBV7-2 and TRBJ1-1; tentative D call: TRBD1 (5 bases). Germline V gene lookup returns CDR1 SGHTA and CDR2 FQGNSA. V lost 5 bases to trimming and J lost 5 bases, with 15 bases between them. The CDR3 is made up of 14 amino acids. The variable domain in full, with the rest retrieved from reference TRBV7-2 and TRBJ1-1, is GAGVSQSPSNKVTEKGKDVELRCDPISGHTALYWYRQSLGQGLEFLIYFQGNSAPDKSGLPSDRFSAERTGGSVSTLTIQRTQQEDSAVYLCASSRREAYTEAFFGQGTRLTVV.

The gene calls are TRBV7-9 and TRBJ1-2; 7 nucleotides agree with TRBD1. The CDR3 length is 15 residues. Germline-derived CDR1 and CDR2 are SEHNR and FQNEAQ (reference sequence). The V gene end was trimmed by 3 bases and the J gene end by 4 bases; junction bases not matched to a gene: 8. The CDR3 loop reads CASSFAPGGVYGYTF. CDR3 DNA: TGTGCCAGCAGCTTTGCGCCAGGGGGGGTCTATGGCTACACCTTC.

This clonotype was detected a few times. The V and J genes are TRBV20-1 and TRBJ2-2; TRBD2 might be the D (6 bases). The CDR3 has 14 residues. Trimming cost V 0 bases and J 4 bases, with 9 bases left between them. Germline V CDR1 and CDR2: DFQATT, SNEGSKA (reference sequence). The CDR3 sequence: CSARDMEGTGELFF. The CDR3 bases are TGCAGTGCTAGAGATATGGAGGGCACCGGGGAGCTGTTTTTT.

The rearrangement links TRBV19 to TRBJ1-2; unclear D gene. This CDR3 is built from 14 residues. Germline values: CDR1 LNHDA, CDR2 SQIVND (reference sequence). V was cut by 7 bases and J by 6 bases, with 18 bases left in between. This CDR3 is CASTASTPRDGYTF. The CDR3, as DNA: TGTGCCAGTACCGCGTCCACACCCCGGGATGGCTACACCTTC.

This clonotype came up a few times. The chain has TRBV7-9 and TRBJ2-7; 12 bases agree with TRBD1. After removal of 6 bases from V and 4 bases from J, the junction contained 7 bases not matched to a gene. The CDR3 loop spans 15 amino acids. CDR1 is SEHNR and CDR2 is FQNEAQ in the germline V gene (reference sequence). In nucleotides, the CDR3 is TGTGCCAGCAGTGCCGGGACAGGGGGCATGTACGAGCAGTACTTC. It is translated as CASSAGTGGMYEQYF.

This clonotype was recorded a few times. The chain carries TRBV12-3 or TRBV12-4 and TRBJ2-7; D ambiguous. V shed 2 bases and J shed 2 bases, with 19 bases lying between them. CDR3 length equals 17 residues. The CDR3 DNA reads as TGTGCCAGCAGTTTACCGAAGGACCAAAAAGAGGCCTACGAGCAGTACTTC. This translates into CASSLPKDQKEAYEQYF.

The J gene is TRBJ1-6, the V gene TRBV2, with TRBD1 identical over 9 bases. The V gene's germline CDR1 is SNHLY and CDR2 FYNNEI. Trimming removed 6 bases from V and 1 base from J; junction bases left unmatched: 1. This CDR3 is 15 amino acids long. The CDR3: CASRGTGSYNSPLHF. The CDR3 DNA follows: TGTGCCAGCAGGGGGACAGGGTCCTATAATTCACCCCTCCACTTT.

CDR3 bases: TGTGCCAGCACTCCAGGGGGCTTTGGCTATGGCTACACCTTC. Translating it yields CASTPGGFGYGYTF. The rearrangement joins TRBV7-2 to TRBJ1-2, with 8 bases identical to TRBD1. V lost 7 bases and J lost 4; bases outside the gene matches: 8. The CDR3 sequence is 14 residues long. From germline, CDR1 is SGHTA and CDR2 FQGNSA.

This clonotype has just a few counts. The chain couples TRBV7-6 to TRBJ1-2; tentative D call: TRBD1 (5 bases). Germline CDR1 and CDR2: SGHVS and FNYEAQ. This CDR3 is 14 amino acids long. Between the trimmed V and J ends, which lost 1 base and 2 bases, there was a span of 8 bases. CDR3: CASSLGEGNYGYTF. The DNA for the CDR3 is TGTGCCAGCAGCTTAGGGGAGGGGAACTATGGCTACACCTTC.

V usage is TRBV7-9 and J usage is TRBJ2-5; D is perhaps TRBD1 (6 bases). Germline CDR1 is SEHNR and CDR2 is FQNEAQ (reference sequence). V gave up 4 bases and J gave up 4 bases, with 16 bases separating them. The CDR3 sequence is 15 residues long. The CDR3 nucleotides read TGTGCCAGCAGCTCGGACAGTCCCGTTGGAGAGACCCAGTACTTC. It specifies CASSSDSPVGETQYF. Full variable domain (rest looked up from reference TRBV7-9 and TRBJ2-5): DTGVSQNPRHKITKRGQNVTFRCDPISEHNRLYWYRQTLGQGPEFLTYFQNEAQLEKSRLLSDRFSAERPKGSFSTLEIQRTEQGDSAMYLCASSSDSPVGETQYFGPGTRLLVL.

This clonotype was found many times. This sequence joins TRBV7-8 and TRBJ2-5; 7 bases agree with TRBD1. This CDR3 region has 17 residues. Germline V gene lookup returns CDR1 SGHVS and CDR2 FQNEAQ. J gave up 2 bases and V 4 bases, and 13 bases lay outside the gene matches. Here the CDR3 reads CASSSLPTGEKQETQYF. Here the CDR3 DNA reads TGTGCCAGCAGCTCCCTTCCAACAGGGGAAAAACAAGAGACCCAGTACTTC.

The chain recombines TRBV6-2 or TRBV6-3 with TRBJ2-7; the match to TRBD1 covers 7 bases. The CDR3 runs 15 residues. Trimming removed 2 bases from V and 0 bases from J; junction bases left unmatched: 4. Germline loops: CDR1 MNHEY, CDR2 SVGEGT. CDR3 loop: CASSYRTGASYEQYF. The DNA of the CDR3 is TGTGCCAGCAGTTACCGAACAGGGGCCTCCTACGAGCAGTACTTC.

CDR3 nucleotides: TGTGCCAGCAGCTTAAGACAGGGCAATGAAAAACTGTTTTTT. Translation: CASSLRQGNEKLFF. The chain links TRBV7-9 to TRBJ1-4; TRBD1 matches at 7 bases. This CDR3 is 14 amino acids long. V lost 2 bases and J lost 5; bases outside the gene matches: 2. Germline CDR1 is SEHNR and CDR2 is FQNEAQ (reference sequence).

The sample holds a few counts of this clonotype. The chain couples TRBV6-1 to TRBJ1-1; tentatively, D is TRBD1 (5 bases). CDR3 length: 15 amino acids. Germline assignment: CDR1 MNHNS and CDR2 SASEGT. V lost 0 bases to trimming and J lost 4 bases, with 12 bases between them. In nucleotides, the CDR3 is TGTGCCAGCAGTGAAGCCCTTGGGGGTAGCACTGAAGCTTTCTTT. The encoded protein is CASSEALGGSTEAFF.

The chain recombines TRBV12-3 or TRBV12-4 with TRBJ2-7; the D is unclear. The V gene lost 2 bases and the J gene lost 6 bases, with 11 bases spanning the gap. This CDR3 spans 13 amino acids. The CDR3 spells CASSLSGPGEQYF. The DNA of the CDR3 is TGTGCCAGCAGTTTATCAGGCCCGGGCGAGCAGTACTTC.

V is TRBV6-2 or TRBV6-3 and J is TRBJ2-1, with D hard to call. Germline V lookup: CDR1 MNHEY, CDR2 SVGEGT. The CDR3 contains 13 residues. V lost 0 bases, J lost 6 bases, and 6 bases lay in between. The CDR3 nucleotides are TGTGCCAGCAGTTACTCGAACGGCAATGAGCAGTTCTTC. The encoded protein is CASSYSNGNEQFF.

The V and J genes are TRBV29-1 and TRBJ1-1; 8 nucleotides align to TRBD1. Germline assignment: CDR1 SQVTM and CDR2 ANQGSEA. CDR3 size: 14 residues. V lost 5 bases to trimming and J lost 4 bases; unmatched junction nucleotides: 9. In DNA form, the CDR3 reads TGCAGCGTTCCCACAGGGGGAGGGTTCACTGAAGCTTTCTTT. As protein: CSVPTGGGFTEAFF.

This clonotype was seen a few times. As DNA, the CDR3 is TGTGCCAGCAGTCCGGGTCCCTTGGGGACACCCCTCCACTTT. Translated, it gives CASSPGPLGTPLHF. The chain links TRBV12-3 or TRBV12-4 to TRBJ1-6; the D is unclear. The V gene lost 5 bases and the J gene lost 11 bases, with 16 bases spanning the gap. The CDR3 runs 14 residues.

This chain joins TRBV20-1 and TRBJ2-7, with D perhaps TRBD2 (5 bases). Trimming removed 7 bases from V and 3 bases from J, with 16 bases in between. CDR1 DFQATT and CDR2 SNEGSKA come from the germline V gene (reference sequence). CDR3 size: 13 residues. As DNA, the CDR3 is TGCAGTGGCGAGCGCTCCACTAGCTACGAGCAGTACTTC. This gives the protein CSGERSTSYEQYF.

CDR3 coding DNA: TGCAGTGCTAGAGACTCTAGCGGGGGGGCAATAGAGACCCAGTACTTC. Translated, it gives CSARDSSGGAIETQYF. The chain links TRBV20-1 to TRBJ2-5, with TRBD2 matching 12 bases. Germline CDR1 DFQATT, CDR2 SNEGSKA (reference sequence). Trimming removed 0 bases from V and 4 bases from J; junction bases left unmatched: 6. The CDR3 covers 16 residues.

The rearrangement joins TRBV4-1 to TRBJ1-1; maybe TRBD1 (6 bases). The germline gives CDR1 MGHRA, CDR2 YSYEKL. There are 13 residues in the CDR3. V was cut by 6 bases and J by 5 bases, with 13 bases left in between. For the CDR3, the DNA is TGCGCCAGCAGAGTCACAGGGTTGACTGAAGCTTTCTTT. Encoded protein: CASRVTGLTEAFF.